This T cell receptor (beta chain) was retrieved from a study of shared clonotypes between healthy human individuals. The germline V gene has CDR1 SGDLS and CDR2 YYNGEE. V was clipped by 2 bases and J by 0 bases; unmatched bases: 4. The CDR3 has 16 amino acids. Profiled with immunoSEQ multiplex PCR; TCRdb holds only in-frame clones, not every one. The table lists 2 million to 2.5 million clones, about 92% of them singletons, with around 0.4% in the top ten. The TCR was taken from a man aged 18 to 29 in good health. Some clones in this sample may be carry-over from other donors' samples. This rearrangement joins TRBV9 to TRBJ1-5, with 8 bases lining up with TRBD1. The sample comprised naive CD4+ T cells from PBMCs. Subset denoted: CD45RA+ positively selected. In nucleotides, the CDR3 is TGTGCCAGCAGCGTGGGACAGGTATATAGCAATCAGCCCCAGCATTTT. As protein: CASSVGQVYSNQPQHF.